The 24 T cell receptor beta chains given below trace back to one sample, sequenced in a study of shared clonotypes between healthy human individuals. Assay used: immunoSEQ multiplex PCR; TCRdb lists only in-frame clones, some missing. Of about 510,000 clones listed, almost 80% were seen once; the top ten hold 12%. Sequenced: PBMCs. These receptors were collected from a woman in her forties in good health. Some clones in this sample may be carry-over from other donors' samples.

Only one count was recorded for this clone. This chain connects TRBV5-1 to TRBJ2-1; D ambiguous. Looked up from germline, CDR1 is SGHRS and CDR2 is YFSETQ. This CDR3 contains 16 residues. V lost 0 bases and J 0 bases, leaving 10 bases between the germline ends. CDR3 nucleotide sequence: TGCGCCAGCAGCTTGGTACCCGCCGGCTCCTACAATGAGCAGTTCTTC. Amino acids: CASSLVPAGSYNEQFF.

This rearrangement joins TRBV19 to TRBJ1-5; D unresolved. V was trimmed by 1 base and J by 0 bases, leaving 7 bases between them. CDR3 length: 15 residues. From germline, CDR1 is LNHDA and CDR2 SQIVND (reference sequence). The CDR3 DNA follows: TGTGCCAGTAGTATAGTCCGGAATAGCAATCAGCCCCAGCATTTT. Translation gives CASSIVRNSNQPQHF.

V usage is TRBV4-3 and J usage is TRBJ2-5; no clear D. Germline assignment: CDR1 LGHNA and CDR2 YSLEER. The CDR3 consists of 15 residues. Trimming removed 0 bases at V and 5 bases at J, with 13 bases between. CDR3 DNA sequence: TGCGCCAGCAGCCAAGATCCGTTTGTAAGGGAGACCCAGTACTTC. Translated: CASSQDPFVRETQYF.

CDR3 residues: CASSVGPGPNSGNTIYF. CDR3 nucleotides: TGTGCCAGCAGCGTAGGCCCGGGCCCCAACTCTGGAAACACCATATATTTT. The chain carries TRBV9 and TRBJ1-3, with no clear D. The ends were cut back, 0 bases at V and 0 bases at J, with 13 bases in the middle. The CDR3 length is 17 residues. Per the germline V gene, CDR1 is SGDLS and CDR2 is YYNGEE.

This sequence joins TRBV19 and TRBJ1-5; D is possibly TRBD1 (6 bases). V shed 6 bases and J shed 6 bases, with 15 bases lying between them. In germline, CDR1 is LNHDA, CDR2 SQIVND (reference sequence). This CDR3 comprises 14 residues. The CDR3 region is CASSFRGFGQPQHF. CDR3 DNA sequence: TGTGCCAGTAGCTTCAGGGGTTTTGGTCAGCCCCAGCATTTT.

The rearrangement joins TRBV4-3 to TRBJ1-1; D perhaps matches TRBD1 (5 bases). Per the germline V gene, CDR1 is LGHNA and CDR2 is YSLEER. V lost 1 base, J lost 7 bases, and 10 bases lay in between. The CDR3 sequence is 13 residues long. This CDR3 is CASSQGGMGEAFF. Here the CDR3 DNA reads TGCGCCAGCAGCCAAGGGGGGATGGGTGAAGCTTTCTTT.

The rearrangement links TRBV28 to TRBJ2-1; D is perhaps TRBD1 (5 bases). Germline assignment: CDR1 MDHEN and CDR2 SYDVKM. The CDR3 extends over 17 amino acids. Trimming removed 6 bases at V and 0 bases at J, with 18 bases between. The DNA of the CDR3 is TGTGCCAGCAGCACACGCTGGGCCGACAGCTCCTACAATGAGCAGTTCTTC. Translation gives CASSTRWADSSYNEQFF. Using reference TRBV28 and TRBJ2-1 for the parts outside the CDR3, the full variable domain is DVKVTQSSRYLVKRTGEKVFLECVQDMDHENMFWYRQDPGLGLRLIYFSYDVKMKEKGDIPEGYSVSREKKERFSLILESASTNQTSMYLCASSTRWADSSYNEQFFGPGTRLTVL.

V gene TRBV10-3 combines with J gene TRBJ2-7, with D possibly TRBD1 on 5 matching bases. The CDR3 is 13 amino acids. CDR1 is ENHRY, CDR2 SYGVKD, per germline. Trimming took off 8 bases at V and 1 base at J, with 12 bases between the two ends. The CDR3 loop reads CAIGPQGSYEQYF. In DNA, the CDR3 is TGTGCCATCGGGCCGCAGGGTTCCTACGAGCAGTACTTC.

The chain employs TRBV7-2 and TRBJ2-1; 11 bases fit TRBD2. The V and J ends lost 0 bases and 8 bases, in that order; junction bases with no gene match: 3. The CDR3 is 15 amino acids. Germline CDR1 is SGHTA and CDR2 is FQGNSA. CDR3 in DNA: TGTGCCAGCAGCTTAGCTAGCGGGAGGGTAGATGAGCAGTTCTTC. It is translated as CASSLASGRVDEQFF.

In its sample, this clone was seen a few times. J is TRBJ1-4 and V is TRBV15; 8 bases line up with TRBD1. Germline loops: CDR1 LNHNV, CDR2 YYDKDF (reference sequence). This CDR3 comprises 15 residues. V dropped 2 bases and J dropped 8; count of bases not matched to a gene: 7. CDR3 residues: CATSRTTGEVEKLFF. CDR3 sequence (DNA): TGTGCCACCAGCAGAACGACAGGGGAGGTGGAAAAACTGTTTTTT.

The chain recombines TRBV15 with TRBJ1-1; 8 nucleotides align to TRBD1. CDR1 LNHNV and CDR2 YYDKDF come from the germline V gene (reference sequence). This CDR3 is 15 amino acids long. V dropped 0 bases and J dropped 0; count of bases not matched to a gene: 0. The CDR3 nucleotides are TGTGCCACCAGCAGAGAGACAGGGGTGAACACTGAAGCTTTCTTT. Protein product: CATSRETGVNTEAFF.

The chain employs TRBV28 and TRBJ1-1; D perhaps matches TRBD1 (5 bases). The ends were cut back, 2 bases at V and 1 base at J, with 17 bases in the middle. Germline CDR1 and CDR2: MDHEN and SYDVKM. This CDR3 region has 17 residues. CDR3 loop: CASSLAGGRGWNTEAFF. Written as DNA, the CDR3 is TGTGCCAGCAGTTTAGCGGGGGGTCGGGGTTGGAACACTGAAGCTTTCTTT.

The chain carries TRBV5-6 and TRBJ1-2, with D unresolved. This CDR3 has 15 amino acids. Germline V gene data show CDR1 as SGHDT and CDR2 as YYEEEE. V was shortened by 0 bases and J by 0 bases, with 9 bases between the two germline ends. The CDR3 sequence is CASSLGTRTNYGYTF. The CDR3 DNA sequence: TGTGCCAGCAGCTTGGGGACGCGGACTAACTATGGCTACACCTTC.

The chain has TRBV5-4 and TRBJ1-1; 10 bases are shared with TRBD1. The CDR3 has 15 residues. Germline assignment: CDR1 SGHNT and CDR2 YYREEE (reference sequence). The V and J ends lost 4 bases and 5 bases, in that order; junction bases with no gene match: 8. CDR3 in amino acids: CASSPRDRGGTEAFF. Here the CDR3 DNA reads TGTGCCAGCAGCCCCCGGGACAGGGGAGGGACTGAAGCTTTCTTT.

This clone was observed once. The J gene is TRBJ1-1, the V gene TRBV10-3; 7 bases agree with TRBD1. CDR3 length equals 14 residues. Germline loops: CDR1 ENHRY, CDR2 SYGVKD. With V trimmed by 10 bases and J by 1 base, 9 bases remained unmatched. DNA for the CDR3: TGTGCCACCCGCTTAGACAGGGCGAACACTGAAGCTTTCTTT. Residues: CATRLDRANTEAFF.

Ten or more counts support this clone. The CDR3 coding sequence is TGTGCCAGCCGACTTTGGAGCTCCTACGAGCAGTACTTC. Translated, it gives CASRLWSSYEQYF. V usage is TRBV28 and J usage is TRBJ2-7; unclear D gene. Germline loops: CDR1 MDHEN, CDR2 SYDVKM. The germline V and J ends were trimmed by 8 bases and 0 bases, with 11 bases remaining between them. The CDR3 is 13 residues long.

This chain joins TRBV5-4 and TRBJ2-7; 9 bases fit TRBD2. The CDR3 is 15 amino acids. The V segment lost 3 bases and the J segment 2 bases; nucleotides outside the gene matches: 6. Germline CDR1 reads SGHNT; CDR2 reads YYREEE (reference sequence). The CDR3: CASSYSGSPPYEQYF. The DNA for the CDR3 is TGTGCCAGCAGCTATAGCGGGAGTCCACCCTACGAGCAGTACTTC.

The V call is TRBV7-8, the J call TRBJ2-1; either TRBD1 or TRBD2 may fit D (5 bases each). Germline V gives CDR1 SGHVS, CDR2 FQNEAQ. The CDR3 consists of 17 residues. Trimming pared 7 bases from V and 2 bases from J, leaving 21 bases between. The CDR3 DNA follows: TGTGCCAGCAAAATTGGGACCTCTCAGGGACCCTACAATGAGCAGTTCTTC. Its translation is CASKIGTSQGPYNEQFF.

This clone has at least ten counts. The junction shows a germline mismatch at one end, possibly a read error. The chain combines TRBV7-7 with TRBJ2-2; D is ambiguous. CDR1 SSHAT and CDR2 FNYEAQ come from the germline V gene (reference sequence). The CDR3 totals 17 residues. As DNA, the CDR3 is TGTGCTAGCAGCTTAGGTGTTAGAGACTGGAACACCGGGGAGCTGTTTTTT. Its translation: CASSLGVRDWNTGELFF.

The gene calls are TRBV5-1 and TRBJ2-7, with 10 bases matching TRBD1. The CDR3 is 15 residues long. Germline V CDR1 and CDR2: SGHRS, YFSETQ. V dropped 0 bases and J dropped 4; count of bases not matched to a gene: 4. The CDR3 loop reads CASSLAPGQGYEQYF. The CDR3 region has the DNA TGCGCCAGCAGCTTGGCCCCGGGACAGGGGTACGAGCAGTACTTC. The variable domain in full, completed from reference TRBV5-1 and TRBJ2-7, reads KAGVTQTPRYLIKTRGQQVTLSCSPISGHRSVSWYQQTPGQGLQFLFEYFSETQRNKGNFPGRFSGRQFSNSRSEMNVSTLELGDSALYLCASSLAPGQGYEQYFGPGTRLTVT.

V is TRBV5-1 and J is TRBJ2-1, with D possibly TRBD1 on 5 matching bases. Germline CDR1 and CDR2: SGHRS and YFSETQ. This CDR3 is built from 16 residues. V dropped 0 bases and J dropped 6 bases, with 16 bases sitting between them. The CDR3 sequence: CASSLARAGRINEQFF. CDR3 DNA: TGCGCCAGCAGCTTGGCCCGCGCAGGGCGGATCAATGAGCAGTTCTTC.

J is TRBJ2-7 and V is TRBV7-9; D tentatively reads TRBD1 or TRBD2 (5 bases each). Trimming left V 2 bases short and J 2 bases short, with 10 bases between. The CDR3 has 14 residues. Germline V CDR1 and CDR2: SEHNR, FQNEAQ (reference sequence). The chain's CDR3 is CASSLSRGPYEQYF. In DNA form, the CDR3 reads TGTGCCAGCAGCTTATCAAGGGGACCCTACGAGCAGTACTTC.

The chain links TRBV5-1 to TRBJ1-4; D unresolved. Trimming took 0 bases from V and 0 from J, leaving 3 bases between them. The CDR3 extends over 14 amino acids. The germline gives CDR1 SGHRS, CDR2 YFSETQ. The CDR3 region has the DNA TGCGCCAGCAGCTTGGATGCAACTAATGAAAAACTGTTTTTT. Amino acid sequence: CASSLDATNEKLFF.

The chain has TRBV27 and TRBJ2-7; tentatively, D is TRBD2 (6 bases). Trimming took 3 bases from V and 3 from J, leaving 18 bases between them. This CDR3 region has 16 residues. Germline V gives CDR1 MNHEY, CDR2 SMNVEV (reference sequence). CDR3 protein: CASSLGWRDPLYEQYF. In nucleotides, the CDR3 is TGTGCCAGCAGTTTGGGTTGGCGGGACCCTCTCTACGAGCAGTACTTC.